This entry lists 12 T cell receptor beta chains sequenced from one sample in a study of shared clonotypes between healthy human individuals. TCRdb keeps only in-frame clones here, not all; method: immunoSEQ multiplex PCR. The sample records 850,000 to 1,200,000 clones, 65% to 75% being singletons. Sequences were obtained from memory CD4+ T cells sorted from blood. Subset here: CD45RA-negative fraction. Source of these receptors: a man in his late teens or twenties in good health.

For the CDR3, the DNA is TGCGCCAGCAGCCCGCCCCAGACAGGGGATTTTGATTCACCCCTCCACTTT. It yields the protein CASSPPQTGDFDSPLHF. This sequence joins TRBV4-1 and TRBJ1-6, with 8 bases identical to TRBD1. Germline CDR1 is MGHRA and CDR2 is YSYEKL. V trimming: 4 bases; J trimming: 8 bases; junction bases outside the gene matches: 13. This CDR3 is 17 amino acids long.

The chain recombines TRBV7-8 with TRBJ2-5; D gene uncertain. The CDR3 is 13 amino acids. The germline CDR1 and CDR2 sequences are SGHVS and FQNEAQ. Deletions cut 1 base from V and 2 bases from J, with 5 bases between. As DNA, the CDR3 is TGTGCCAGCAGCTTAGAAAGACAAGAGACCCAGTACTTC. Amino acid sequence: CASSLERQETQYF. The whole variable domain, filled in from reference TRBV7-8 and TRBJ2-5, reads GAGVSQSPRYKVAKRGQDVALRCDPISGHVSLFWYQQALGQGPEFLTYFQNEAQLDKSGLPSDRFFAERPEGSVSTLKIQRTQQEDSAVYLCASSLERQETQYFGPGTRLLVL.

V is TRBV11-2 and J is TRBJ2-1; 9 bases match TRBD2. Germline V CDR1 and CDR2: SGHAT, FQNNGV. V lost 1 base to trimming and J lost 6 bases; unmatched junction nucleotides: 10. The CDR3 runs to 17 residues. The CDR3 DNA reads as TGTGCCAGCAGCTTAGGTGGGGGGACTAGCATTATCAATGAGCAGTTCTTC. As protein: CASSLGGGTSIINEQFF.

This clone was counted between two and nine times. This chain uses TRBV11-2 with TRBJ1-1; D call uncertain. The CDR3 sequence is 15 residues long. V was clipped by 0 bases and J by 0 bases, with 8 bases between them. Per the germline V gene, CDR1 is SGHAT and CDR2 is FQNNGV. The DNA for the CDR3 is TGTGCCAGCAGCTTAGATGGTCGAATGAACACTGAAGCTTTCTTT. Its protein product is CASSLDGRMNTEAFF.

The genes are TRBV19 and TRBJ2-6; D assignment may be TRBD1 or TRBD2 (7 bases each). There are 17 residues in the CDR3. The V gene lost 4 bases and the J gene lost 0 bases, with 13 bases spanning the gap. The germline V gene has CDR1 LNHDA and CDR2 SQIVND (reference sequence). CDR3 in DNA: TGTGCCAGTAGTAGCACAGGGGACTACTCTGGGGCCAACGTCCTGACTTTC. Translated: CASSSTGDYSGANVLTF.

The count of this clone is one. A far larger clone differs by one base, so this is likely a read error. This CDR3 is CASRYAAGASPQETQYF. The CDR3 DNA follows: TGTGCCAGCAGATACGCTGCCGGGGCTAGCCCCCAAGAGACCCAGTACTTC. The chain carries TRBV11-2 and TRBJ2-5, with D perhaps assigned TRBD1 or TRBD2 (5 bases each). The CDR3 has 17 amino acids. Germline CDR1 and CDR2: SGHAT and FQNNGV. Trimming left V 6 bases short and J 1 base short, with 21 bases between.

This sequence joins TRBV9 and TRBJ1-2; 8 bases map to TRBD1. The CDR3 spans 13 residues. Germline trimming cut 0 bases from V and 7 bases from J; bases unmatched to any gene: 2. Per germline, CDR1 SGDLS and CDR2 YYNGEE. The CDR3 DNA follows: TGTGCCAGCAGCGTAGAGACAGGGGTTGGCTACACCTTC. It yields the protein CASSVETGVGYTF.

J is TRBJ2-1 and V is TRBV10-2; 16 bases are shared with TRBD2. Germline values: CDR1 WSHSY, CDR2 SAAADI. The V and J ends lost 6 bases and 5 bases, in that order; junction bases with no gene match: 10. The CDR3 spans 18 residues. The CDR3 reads CASRKGTSGRASDNEQFF. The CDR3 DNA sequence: TGCGCCAGCAGGAAGGGGACTAGCGGGAGGGCCAGCGACAATGAGCAGTTCTTC.

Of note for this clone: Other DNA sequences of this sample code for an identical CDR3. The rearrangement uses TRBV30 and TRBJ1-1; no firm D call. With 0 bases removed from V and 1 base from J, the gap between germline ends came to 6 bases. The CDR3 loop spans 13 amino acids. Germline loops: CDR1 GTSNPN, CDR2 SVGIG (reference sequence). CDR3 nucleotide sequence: TGTGCCTGGAGTGTAGCGGGGAACACTGAAGCTTTCTTT. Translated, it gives CAWSVAGNTEAFF.

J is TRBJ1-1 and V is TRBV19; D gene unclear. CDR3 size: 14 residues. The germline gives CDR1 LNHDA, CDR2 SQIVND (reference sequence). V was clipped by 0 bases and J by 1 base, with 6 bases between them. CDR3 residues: CASSIERPNTEAFF. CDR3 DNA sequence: TGTGCCAGTAGTATAGAACGGCCGAACACTGAAGCTTTCTTT.

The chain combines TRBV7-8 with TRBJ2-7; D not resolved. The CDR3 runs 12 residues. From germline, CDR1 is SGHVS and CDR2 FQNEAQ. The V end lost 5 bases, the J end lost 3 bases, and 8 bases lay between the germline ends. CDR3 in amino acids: CASSQVYYEQYF. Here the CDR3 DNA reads TGTGCCAGCAGCCAGGTCTACTACGAGCAGTACTTC.

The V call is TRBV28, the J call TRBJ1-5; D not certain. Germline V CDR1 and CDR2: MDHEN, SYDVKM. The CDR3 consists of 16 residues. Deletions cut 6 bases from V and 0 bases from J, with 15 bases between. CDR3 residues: CASSHKEFYSNQPQHF. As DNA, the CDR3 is TGTGCCAGCAGCCACAAGGAGTTCTATAGCAATCAGCCCCAGCATTTT.